This T cell receptor (beta chain) was recovered during a study of Graves' ophthalmopathy and Graves' hyperthyroidism. Germline V gene data show CDR1 as KGHSH and CDR2 as LQKENI. The CDR3 sequence is 17 residues long. V shed 3 bases and J shed 8 bases, with 25 bases lying between them. TCR beta CDR3 regions were amplified from RNA transcripts. After a first-round RT-PCR with HTBI primers, a second-round multiplex PCR was run. TCRdb used MiXCR to reprocess the multiplex PCR reads, holding one entry per CDR3 protein. This sample has over 450,000 distinct CDR3 sequences, with about 15% found just once. No donor had other autoimmune disease, uncontrolled infection, pregnancy or lactation. Diagnostic conclusions were grounded in clinical symptoms, serum thyroxine, TRAb, thyroid ultrasound and orbital computed tomography. Study results and caveats: With just under 90% sensitivity and less than 83% specificity, a 13-signature model separated ophthalmopathy from stable hyperthyroidism.

This clonotype was detected only a few times. Its antigen is undetermined. Material: blood. The origin of this receptor is a woman in her twenties or thirties with Graves' ophthalmopathy. This rearrangement joins TRBV18 to TRBJ1-1; D possibly corresponds to TRBD1 (5 bases). The CDR3 DNA is TGTGCCAGCTCACCTAGACGTAGTGGGGGGAACACTGAGGAAGCTTTCTTT. Translation: CASSPRRSGGNTEEAFF.